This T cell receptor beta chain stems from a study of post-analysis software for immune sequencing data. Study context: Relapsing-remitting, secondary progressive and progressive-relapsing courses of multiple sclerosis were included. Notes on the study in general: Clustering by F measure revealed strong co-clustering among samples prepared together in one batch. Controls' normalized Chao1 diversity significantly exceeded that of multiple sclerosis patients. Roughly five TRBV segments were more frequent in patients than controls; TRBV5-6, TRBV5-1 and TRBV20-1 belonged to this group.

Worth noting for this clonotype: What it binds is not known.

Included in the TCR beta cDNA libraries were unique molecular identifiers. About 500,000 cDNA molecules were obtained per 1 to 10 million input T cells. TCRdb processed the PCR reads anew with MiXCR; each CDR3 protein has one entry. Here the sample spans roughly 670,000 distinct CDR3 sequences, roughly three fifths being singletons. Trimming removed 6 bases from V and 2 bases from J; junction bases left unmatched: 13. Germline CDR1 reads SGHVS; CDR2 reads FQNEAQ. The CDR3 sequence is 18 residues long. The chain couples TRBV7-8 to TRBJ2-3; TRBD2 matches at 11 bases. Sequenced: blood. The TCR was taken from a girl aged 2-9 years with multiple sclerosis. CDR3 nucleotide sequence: TGTGCCAGCAGACCTAGCGGGGGGCCAGCCTCTATCACAGATACGCAGTATTTT. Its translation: CASRPSGGPASITDTQYF.